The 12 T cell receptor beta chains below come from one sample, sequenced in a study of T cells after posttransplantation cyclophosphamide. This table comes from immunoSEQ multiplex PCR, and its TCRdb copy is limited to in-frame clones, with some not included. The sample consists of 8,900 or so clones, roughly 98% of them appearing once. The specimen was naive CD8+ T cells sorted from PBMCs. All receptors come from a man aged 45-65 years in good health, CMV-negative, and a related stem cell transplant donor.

This chain's CDR3 is CASSLIDASVDTGELFF. In DNA form, the CDR3 reads TGTGCCAGCAGCTTAATAGATGCTAGCGTTGACACCGGGGAGCTGTTTTTT. V gene TRBV7-3 combines with J gene TRBJ2-2; D perhaps matches TRBD2 (6 bases). The V gene lost 1 base and the J gene lost 3 bases, with 15 bases spanning the gap. The CDR3 loop spans 17 amino acids. Per germline, CDR1 SGHTA and CDR2 FQGTGA.

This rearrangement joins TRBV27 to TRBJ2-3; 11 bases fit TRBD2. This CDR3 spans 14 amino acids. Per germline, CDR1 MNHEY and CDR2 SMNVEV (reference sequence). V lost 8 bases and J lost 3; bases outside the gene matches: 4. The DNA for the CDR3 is TGTGCCAGCTGGGGACTAGCGGAGACAGATACGCAGTATTTT. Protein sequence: CASWGLAETDTQYF.

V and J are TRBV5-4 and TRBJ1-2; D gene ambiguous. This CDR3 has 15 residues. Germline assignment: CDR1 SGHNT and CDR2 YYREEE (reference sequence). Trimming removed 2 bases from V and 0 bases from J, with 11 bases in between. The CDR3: CASSFGQVTNYGYTF. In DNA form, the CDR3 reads TGTGCCAGCAGCTTTGGGCAGGTTACTAACTATGGCTACACCTTC. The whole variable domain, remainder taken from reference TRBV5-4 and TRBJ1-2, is ETGVTQSPTHLIKTRGQQVTLRCSSQSGHNTVSWYQQALGQGPQFIFQYYREEENGRGNFPPRFSGLQFPNYSSELNVNALELDDSALYLCASSFGQVTNYGYTFGSGTRLTVV.

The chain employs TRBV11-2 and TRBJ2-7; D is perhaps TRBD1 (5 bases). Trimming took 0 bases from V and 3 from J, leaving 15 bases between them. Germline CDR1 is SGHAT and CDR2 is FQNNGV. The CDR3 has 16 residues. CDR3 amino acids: CASSLDVASGNYEQYF. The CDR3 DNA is TGTGCCAGCAGCTTAGATGTCGCTTCAGGGAACTACGAGCAGTACTTC.

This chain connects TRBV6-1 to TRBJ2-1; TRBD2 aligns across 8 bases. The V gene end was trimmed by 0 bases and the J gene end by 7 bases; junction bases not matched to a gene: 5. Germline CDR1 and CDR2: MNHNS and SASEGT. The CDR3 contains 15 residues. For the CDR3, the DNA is TGTGCCAGCAGTGAAGCGGGCGGGAGGACGAATGAGCAGTTCTTC. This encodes CASSEAGGRTNEQFF.

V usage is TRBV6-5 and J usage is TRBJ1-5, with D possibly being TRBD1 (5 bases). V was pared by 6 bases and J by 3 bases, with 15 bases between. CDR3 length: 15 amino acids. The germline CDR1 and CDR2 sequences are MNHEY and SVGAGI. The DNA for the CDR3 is TGTGCCAGCAGCCCCTTTAGGGGCCCCAATCAGCCCCAGCATTTT. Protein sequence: CASSPFRGPNQPQHF.

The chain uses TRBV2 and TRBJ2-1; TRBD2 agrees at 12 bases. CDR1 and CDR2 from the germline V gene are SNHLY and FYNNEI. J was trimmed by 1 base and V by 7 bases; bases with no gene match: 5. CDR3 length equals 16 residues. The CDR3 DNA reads TGTGCCAGCACCAGACTAGCGGGAGATTCCTACAATGAGCAGTTCTTC. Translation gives CASTRLAGDSYNEQFF. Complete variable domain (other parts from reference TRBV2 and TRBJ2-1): EPEVTQTPSHQVTQMGQEVILRCVPISNHLYFYWYRQILGQKVEFLVSFYNNEISEKSEIFDDQFSVERPDGSNFTLKIRSTKLEDSAMYFCASTRLAGDSYNEQFFGPGTRLTVL.

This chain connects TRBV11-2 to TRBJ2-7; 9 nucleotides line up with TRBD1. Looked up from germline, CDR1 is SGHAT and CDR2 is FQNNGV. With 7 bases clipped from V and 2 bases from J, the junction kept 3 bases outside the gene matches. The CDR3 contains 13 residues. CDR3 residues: CASKWTGAYEQYF. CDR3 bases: TGTGCCAGCAAATGGACAGGGGCCTACGAGCAGTACTTC.

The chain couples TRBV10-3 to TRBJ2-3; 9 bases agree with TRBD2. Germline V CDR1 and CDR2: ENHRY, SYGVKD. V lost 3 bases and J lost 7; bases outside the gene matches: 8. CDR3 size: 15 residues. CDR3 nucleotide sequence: TGTGCCATCAGTGATGAGGCGGGAGGGTACTATACGCAGTATTTT. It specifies CAISDEAGGYYTQYF.

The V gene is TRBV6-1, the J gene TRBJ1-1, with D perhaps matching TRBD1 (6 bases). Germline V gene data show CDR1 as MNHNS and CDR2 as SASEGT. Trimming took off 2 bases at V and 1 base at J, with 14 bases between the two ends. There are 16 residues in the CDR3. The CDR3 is CASSESGGPANTEAFF. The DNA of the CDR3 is TGTGCCAGCAGTGAATCGGGGGGGCCCGCGAACACTGAAGCTTTCTTT.

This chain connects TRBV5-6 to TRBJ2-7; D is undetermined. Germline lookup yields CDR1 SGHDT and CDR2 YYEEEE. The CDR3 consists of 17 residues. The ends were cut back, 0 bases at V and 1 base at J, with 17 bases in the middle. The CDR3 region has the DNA TGTGCCAGCAGCTTGGCGATTAGTCTCCTCGGGTCCTACGAGCAGTACTTC. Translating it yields CASSLAISLLGSYEQYF. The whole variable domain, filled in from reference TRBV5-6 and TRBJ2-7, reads DAGVTQSPTHLIKTRGQQVTLRCSPKSGHDTVSWYQQALGQGPQFIFQYYEEEERQRGNFPDRFSGHQFPNYSSELNVNALLLGDSALYLCASSLAISLLGSYEQYFGPGTRLTVT.

The CDR3 coding sequence is TGTGCCAGCAGCTTGTGGGGGCAGGCTGGGGCCAACGTCCTGACTTTC. Its translation: CASSLWGQAGANVLTF. This sequence joins TRBV9 and TRBJ2-6; a possible D gene is TRBD1 (6 bases). V shed 4 bases and J shed 2 bases, with 13 bases lying between them. This CDR3 spans 16 amino acids. Germline lookup yields CDR1 SGDLS and CDR2 YYNGEE.